This paragraph covers one TCR beta chain sequence. This entry is derived from a study of blood T cell repertoires in COVID-19. Turning to the study itself: Some COVID-19 samples were acute and others convalescent; all came from the United States, Italy and Spain. T cells, B-cell-depleted T cells, or PBMCs provided the cDNA or gDNA that served as material.

Original analysis: From reference gene primer amplification, estimates of nucleated cell counts were derived. The repertoire was sequenced with immunoSEQ multiplex PCR; TCRdb's copy has only in-frame clones and lacks some. D and trimming were read from the DNA, whereas the V and J calls and clone size are those reported in that table. Of 60,000 to 80,000 clones in the sample, around 90% were seen once. This TCR was recovered from a man between 65 and 79 years old with acute or convalescent COVID-19. The material sequenced was peripheral blood.

In DNA form, the CDR3 reads TGCGCCAGCAGCCCCGGGGTCTCATGGGTGAACACTGAAGCTTTCTTT. Translation gives CASSPGVSWVNTEAFF. The chain joins TRBV5-1 to TRBJ1-1; D gene unclear. Germline V lookup: CDR1 SGHRS, CDR2 YFSETQ. CDR3 length: 16 residues. V shed 4 bases and J shed 0 bases, with 16 bases lying between them.